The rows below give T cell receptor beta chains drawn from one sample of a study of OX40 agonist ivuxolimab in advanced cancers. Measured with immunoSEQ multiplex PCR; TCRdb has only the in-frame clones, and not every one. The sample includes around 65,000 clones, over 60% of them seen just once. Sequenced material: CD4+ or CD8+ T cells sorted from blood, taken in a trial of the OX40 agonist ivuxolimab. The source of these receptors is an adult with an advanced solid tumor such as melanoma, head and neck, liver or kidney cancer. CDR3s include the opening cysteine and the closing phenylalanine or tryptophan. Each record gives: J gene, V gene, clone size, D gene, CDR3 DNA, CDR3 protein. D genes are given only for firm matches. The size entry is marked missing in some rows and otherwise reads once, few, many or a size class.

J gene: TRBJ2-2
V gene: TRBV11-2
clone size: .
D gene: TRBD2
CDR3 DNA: TGTGCCAGCAATCGGGGGGTCACCGGGGAGCTGTTTTTT
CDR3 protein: CASNRGVTGELFF

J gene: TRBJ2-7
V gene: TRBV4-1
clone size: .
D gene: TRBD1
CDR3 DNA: TGCGCCAGCAGCCAAGGCAGGGGGATTTCCTACGAGCAGTACTTC
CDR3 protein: CASSQGRGISYEQYF

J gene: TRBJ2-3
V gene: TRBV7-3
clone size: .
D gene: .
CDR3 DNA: TGTGCCAGCAGCTTACCGGGTCGGGCAGATACGCAGTATTTT
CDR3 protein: CASSLPGRADTQYF

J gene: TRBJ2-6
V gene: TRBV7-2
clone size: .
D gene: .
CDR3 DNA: TGTGCCAGTACCCCTCAATCGACTGGGGCCAACGTCCTGACTTTC
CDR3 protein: CASTPQSTGANVLTF

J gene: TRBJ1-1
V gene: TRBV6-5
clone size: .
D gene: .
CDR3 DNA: TGTGCCAGCAGTTACGGCCAGGGCACTGAAGCTTTCTTT
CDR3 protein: CASSYGQGTEAFF

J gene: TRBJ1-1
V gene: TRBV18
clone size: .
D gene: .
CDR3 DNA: TGTGCCAGCTCATACGGGGAGAACACTGAAGCTTTCTTT
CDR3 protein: CASSYGENTEAFF

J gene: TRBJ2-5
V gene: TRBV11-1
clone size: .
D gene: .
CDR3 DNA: TGTGCCAGCAGCTCCCGGGAGACCCAGTACTTC
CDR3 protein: CASSSRETQYF

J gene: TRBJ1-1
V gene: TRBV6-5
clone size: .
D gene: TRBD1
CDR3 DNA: TGTGCCAGCAGACAGGGGACAGTGAACACTGAAGCTTTCTTT
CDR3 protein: CASRQGTVNTEAFF

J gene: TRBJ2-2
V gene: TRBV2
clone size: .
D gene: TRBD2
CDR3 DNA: TGTGCCAGCAAGCGGCTAGCGGGATTAGGCGGGGAGCTGTTTTTT
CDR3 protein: CASKRLAGLGGELFF

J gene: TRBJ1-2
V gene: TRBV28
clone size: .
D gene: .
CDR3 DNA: TGTGCCATCGGGGGAGAGAGCGTCTACTCTAACTATGGCTACACCTTC
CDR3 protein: CAIGGESVYSNYGYTF

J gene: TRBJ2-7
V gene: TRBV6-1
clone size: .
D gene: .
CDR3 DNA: TGTGCCAGCAGTGAAGCAGGGCGCGAGCAGTACTTC
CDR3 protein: CASSEAGREQYF

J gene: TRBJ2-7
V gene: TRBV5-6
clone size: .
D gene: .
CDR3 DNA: TGTGCCAGCAGCTTTAGGCGGAATACCTACGAGCAGTACTTC
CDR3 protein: CASSFRRNTYEQYF

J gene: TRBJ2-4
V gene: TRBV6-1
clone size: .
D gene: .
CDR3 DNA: TGTGCCAGCAGTGATGGAATGGGGGGTCTCAAAAACATTCAGTACTTC
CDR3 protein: CASSDGMGGLKNIQYF

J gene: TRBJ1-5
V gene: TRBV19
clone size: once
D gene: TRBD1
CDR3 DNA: TGTGCCAGTAGTATTAAAGGGGGCCGGGGCAATCAGCCCCAGCATTTT
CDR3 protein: CASSIKGGRGNQPQHF

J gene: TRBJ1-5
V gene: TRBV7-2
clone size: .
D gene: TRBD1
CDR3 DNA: TGTGCCAGCAGCCCCCGGACAGGGGGCGTCCAGCCCCAGCATTTT
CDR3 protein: CASSPRTGGVQPQHF

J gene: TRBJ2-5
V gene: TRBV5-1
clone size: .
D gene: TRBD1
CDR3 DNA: TGCGCCAGCAGCTTGGCCGGGACAGGGGGCATATTTCGAGAGACCCAGTACTTC
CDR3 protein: CASSLAGTGGIFRETQYF

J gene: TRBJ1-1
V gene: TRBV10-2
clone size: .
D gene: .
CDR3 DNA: TGCGCCAGCAGCGGACAAATTACTGAAGCTTTCTTT
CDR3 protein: CASSGQITEAFF

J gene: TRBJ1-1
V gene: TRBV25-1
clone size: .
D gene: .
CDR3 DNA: TGTGCCAGCCGTAAGACGCCTCAGGCTGAAGCTTTCTTT
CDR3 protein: CASRKTPQAEAFF

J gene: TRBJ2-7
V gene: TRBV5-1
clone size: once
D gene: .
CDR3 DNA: TGCGCCAGCAGCTTGGCCCTGAGGCAGGGCCACGAGCAGTACTTC
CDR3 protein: CASSLALRQGHEQYF

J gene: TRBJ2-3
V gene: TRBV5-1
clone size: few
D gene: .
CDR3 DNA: TGCGCCAGCAGCTTAAGGGTCGGCGATACGCAGTATTTT
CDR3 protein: CASSLRVGDTQYF

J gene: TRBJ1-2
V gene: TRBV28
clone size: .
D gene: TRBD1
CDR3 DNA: TGTGCCAGCGGGGACAGGCTTAACTATGGCTACACCTTC
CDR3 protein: CASGDRLNYGYTF

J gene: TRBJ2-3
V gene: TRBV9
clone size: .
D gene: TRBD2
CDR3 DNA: TGTGCCAGCGCGGCAAGCGGGGGGCACACAGATACGCAGTATTTT
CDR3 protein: CASAASGGHTDTQYF